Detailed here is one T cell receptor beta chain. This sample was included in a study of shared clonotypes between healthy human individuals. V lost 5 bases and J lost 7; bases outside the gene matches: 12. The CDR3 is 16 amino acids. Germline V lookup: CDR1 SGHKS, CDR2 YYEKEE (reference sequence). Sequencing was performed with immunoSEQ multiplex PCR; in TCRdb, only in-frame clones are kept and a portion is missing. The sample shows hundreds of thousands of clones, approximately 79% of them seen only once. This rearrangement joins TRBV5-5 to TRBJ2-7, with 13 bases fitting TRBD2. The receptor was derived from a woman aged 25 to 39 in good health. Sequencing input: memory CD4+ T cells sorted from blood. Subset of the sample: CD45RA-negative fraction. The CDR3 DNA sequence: TGTGCCAGCAGGCGTGCGGGACTAGCGGGGACGGGAGAGCAGTACTTC. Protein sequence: CASRRAGLAGTGEQYF.